This entry lists 8 T cell receptor beta chains sequenced from one sample in a study of blood T cell repertoires in COVID-19 (dated by TCRdb to the early 2020s). Library prep was done by the immunoSEQ multiplex PCR assay. In its TCRdb copy, this immuneACCESS table keeps in-frame sequences only and misses some clones. Where compared with another copy, unresolved V genes explain less than half of these, and the others have no known cause. The sample profile shows about 200,000 clones; around 86% of them were found once. Of the sample, roughly 5.1% is held by the ten largest clones. The material sequenced was peripheral blood. These receptors were taken from a woman aged 70-85 years with COVID-19, enrolled during active disease.

V usage is TRBV19 and J usage is TRBJ1-1; 9 nucleotides agree with TRBD1. V was clipped by 6 bases and J by 2 bases; unmatched bases: 7. Looked up from germline, CDR1 is LNHDA and CDR2 is SQIVND (reference sequence). This CDR3 contains 15 residues. CDR3 protein: CASSRWDRANTEAFF. The CDR3, as DNA: TGTGCCAGTAGCCGATGGGACAGGGCAAACACTGAAGCTTTCTTT.

The chain employs TRBV7-2 and TRBJ1-5, with TRBD1 matching 7 bases. The length of the CDR3 is 15 residues. The germline CDR1 and CDR2 sequences are SGHTA and FQGNSA. V was clipped by 6 bases and J by 4 bases; unmatched bases: 9. The CDR3 protein is CASSSRQGTNQPQHF. The CDR3 bases are TGTGCCAGCAGTTCCCGACAGGGAACGAATCAGCCCCAGCATTTT.

The genes are TRBV6-5 and TRBJ2-7; D unclear. Per the germline V gene, CDR1 is MNHEY and CDR2 is SVGAGI. This CDR3 spans 12 amino acids. V gave up 6 bases and J gave up 5 bases, with 11 bases separating them. The CDR3: CASSTAGHEQYF. For the CDR3, the DNA is TGTGCCAGCAGCACAGCCGGCCACGAGCAGTACTTC.

The V gene is TRBV10-1, the J gene TRBJ1-6, with TRBD1 matching over 9 bases. This CDR3 is built from 13 residues. Germline V gene lookup returns CDR1 WNHNN and CDR2 SYGVQD (reference sequence). Trimming removed 6 bases from V and 10 bases from J; junction bases left unmatched: 4. The CDR3 DNA reads as TGCGCCAGCAGAAGGGACAGGGACTCACCCCTCCACTTT. Its protein product is CASRRDRDSPLHF.

The genes are TRBV5-1 and TRBJ1-1; D is possibly TRBD1 (5 bases). This CDR3 region has 14 residues. The germline V gene has CDR1 SGHRS and CDR2 YFSETQ. Trimming removed 4 bases from V and 4 bases from J, with 14 bases in between. CDR3 region: CASSGQGGTTEAFF. The DNA of the CDR3 is TGCGCCAGCAGCGGTCAGGGAGGGACCACTGAAGCTTTCTTT. Together with reference TRBV5-1 and TRBJ1-1, the CDR3 gives the full variable domain: KAGVTQTPRYLIKTRGQQVTLSCSPISGHRSVSWYQQTPGQGLQFLFEYFSETQRNKGNFPGRFSGRQFSNSRSEMNVSTLELGDSALYLCASSGQGGTTEAFFGQGTRLTVV.

This chain links TRBV7-9 with TRBJ2-5; 7 bases are a match to TRBD2. This CDR3 region has 16 residues. Losses at the gene ends were 2 bases for V and 2 bases for J; bases not matched to a gene: 8. Per germline, CDR1 SEHNR and CDR2 FQNEAQ (reference sequence). The CDR3 region has the DNA TGTGCCAGCAGCTTAAATGGGGGGACTATACAAGAGACCCAGTACTTC. It specifies CASSLNGGTIQETQYF.

This chain links TRBV21-1 with TRBJ1-4. TRBV21-1 is reported as a pseudogene. The CDR3 length is 16 residues. The CDR3 sequence is CASSNRRIATNEKLFF. The CDR3 DNA reads as TGTGCCAGCAGCAACCGGAGAATCGCAACTAATGAAAAACTGTTTTTT.

This chain links TRBV5-4 with TRBJ2-3, with a weak D call TRBD1 (6 bases). The CDR3 runs to 14 residues. V dropped 3 bases and J dropped 6 bases, with 14 bases sitting between them. Germline loops: CDR1 SGHNT, CDR2 YYREEE (reference sequence). CDR3: CASSSQGPGDTQYF. CDR3 DNA: TGTGCCAGCAGCTCCCAGGGGCCTGGGGATACGCAGTATTTT. The full variable domain, in which reference TRBV5-4 and TRBJ2-3 provide the parts outside the CDR3, is ETGVTQSPTHLIKTRGQQVTLRCSSQSGHNTVSWYQQALGQGPQFIFQYYREEENGRGNFPPRFSGLQFPNYSSELNVNALELDDSALYLCASSSQGPGDTQYFGPGTRLTVL.